This T cell receptor beta chain was identified in a study of glioma-infiltrating T cells. This CDR3 is 14 amino acids long. Germline-derived CDR1 and CDR2 are SGHTA and FQGNSA. TCR alpha and beta CDR3 regions were amplified from RNA using iRepertoire nested multiplex PCR. TCRdb ran MiXCR on the multiplex PCR reads and lists one entry per CDR3 protein. The sample gives more than 300,000 distinct CDR3 sequences, 41% of which show up once; about 11% is in the top ten. With regard to this clonotype: The junction shows a germline mismatch at one end, possibly a read error.

V gene TRBV7-2 combines with J gene TRBJ2-7; 7 positions agree with TRBD2. The specimen sequenced was glioma tissue, nonneoplastic brain tissue, or PBMCs (not recorded which). This TCR was sampled from a human donor with low-grade glioma or glioblastoma, undergoing nonglioma brain surgery, or in good health (not recorded which). CDR3: CASSRPGLTYKQYF. CDR3 nucleotide sequence: TGTGCCAGCAGCAGACCGGGACTAACCTACAAGCAGTACTTC.